Shown below are 24 T cell receptor beta chains from a single sample sequenced in a study of OX40 agonist ivuxolimab in advanced cancers. Clones were sequenced by immunoSEQ multiplex PCR, and TCRdb holds only the in-frame ones, with some missing. The sample lists tens of thousands of clones, roughly 66% occurring once. This sample comprised CD4+ or CD8+ T cells sorted from blood, obtained in a trial of the OX40 agonist ivuxolimab. All receptors derive from an adult with an advanced solid tumor such as melanoma, head and neck, liver or kidney cancer.

This chain joins TRBV5-6 and TRBJ1-1; D is uncertain. This CDR3 region has 15 residues. The V and J ends lost 0 bases and 5 bases respectively, with 14 bases between them. The germline CDR1 and CDR2 sequences are SGHDT and YYEEEE. CDR3 amino acids: CASSLAWVGWTEAFF. Written as DNA, the CDR3 is TGTGCCAGCAGCTTGGCCTGGGTGGGGTGGACTGAAGCTTTCTTT.

V is TRBV7-2 and J is TRBJ1-6; D gene unclear. The CDR3 consists of 16 residues. Germline-derived CDR1 and CDR2 are SGHTA and FQGNSA. Trimming stripped 3 bases from V and 2 bases from J, with 11 bases between. In nucleotides, the CDR3 is TGTGCCAGCAGCTTGTCACTCGCGACCTATAATTCACCCCTCCACTTT. It codes for CASSLSLATYNSPLHF.

This clone was picked up one time. The rearrangement links TRBV13 to TRBJ2-2; 9 bases match TRBD2. This CDR3 comprises 17 residues. Germline loops: CDR1 PRHDT, CDR2 FYEKMQ (reference sequence). Germline trimming cut 0 bases from V and 9 bases from J; bases unmatched to any gene: 11. In nucleotides, the CDR3 is TGTGCCAGCAGCTTAGGTTTGGCGGGGGGGCCCAATCGGGAGCTGTTTTTT. It yields the protein CASSLGLAGGPNRELFF.

V is TRBV28 and J is TRBJ2-5, with D perhaps matching TRBD1 (6 bases). Germline V gene data show CDR1 as MDHEN and CDR2 as SYDVKM. This CDR3 has 14 amino acids. V dropped 5 bases and J dropped 5 bases, with 15 bases sitting between them. The CDR3 DNA reads as TGTGCCAGCAGTGAGATTGGGGGCGTGGAGACCCAGTACTTC. Protein: CASSEIGGVETQYF. Variable domain in full (rest from reference TRBV28 and TRBJ2-5): DVKVTQSSRYLVKRTGEKVFLECVQDMDHENMFWYRQDPGLGLRLIYFSYDVKMKEKGDIPEGYSVSREKKERFSLILESASTNQTSMYLCASSEIGGVETQYFGPGTRLLVL.

The chain couples TRBV19 to TRBJ1-1, with D perhaps TRBD1 (6 bases). Per the germline V gene, CDR1 is LNHDA and CDR2 is SQIVND (reference sequence). Between the trimmed V and J ends, which lost 5 bases and 1 base, there was a span of 11 bases. This CDR3 has 14 residues. DNA for the CDR3: TGTGCCAGTAGTCCCTCGGGACAGAACACTGAAGCTTTCTTT. Residues: CASSPSGQNTEAFF.

The genes are TRBV15 and TRBJ2-2, with D possibly being TRBD1 (6 bases). Germline values: CDR1 LNHNV, CDR2 YYDKDF (reference sequence). Trimming cost V 0 bases and J 1 base, with 12 bases left between them. This CDR3 spans 17 amino acids. The CDR3 loop is CATSRDEGTLNTGELFF. CDR3 nucleotides: TGTGCCACCAGCAGAGATGAAGGGACACTGAACACCGGGGAGCTGTTTTTT.

The V call is TRBV11-3, the J call TRBJ1-2; 7 nucleotides match TRBD1. CDR1 and CDR2 from the germline V gene are SGHNT and YENEEA. Trimming took 1 base from V and 3 from J; bases not matched to a gene: 2. This CDR3 contains 14 residues. CDR3 residues: CASSLGQGYYGYTF. DNA of the CDR3: TGTGCCAGCAGCTTAGGACAGGGCTACTATGGCTACACCTTC.

The chain carries TRBV5-1 and TRBJ2-5; D is unclear. Germline V lookup: CDR1 SGHRS, CDR2 YFSETQ. The CDR3 extends over 13 amino acids. V was pared by 0 bases and J by 6 bases, with 9 bases between. The CDR3 bases are TGCGCCAGCAGCTTGGAAACAGAACAGACCCAGTACTTC. It translates to CASSLETEQTQYF.

This clone was detected only once. The V gene is TRBV27, the J gene TRBJ1-1, with 9 positions matching TRBD1. V was pared by 4 bases and J by 5 bases, with 5 bases of the junction left unmatched. The length of the CDR3 is 14 residues. Germline V gives CDR1 MNHEY, CDR2 SMNVEV (reference sequence). CDR3 region: CASSSWTGETEAFF. The CDR3 nucleotides are TGTGCCAGCAGTTCTTGGACAGGGGAGACTGAAGCTTTCTTT.

V gene TRBV5-6 combines with J gene TRBJ2-5; the match to TRBD1 covers 8 bases. V trimming: 3 bases; J trimming: 4 bases; junction bases outside the gene matches: 5. CDR1 is SGHDT, CDR2 YYEEEE, per germline. CDR3 length: 14 residues. CDR3: CASSWGGQGETQYF. For the CDR3, the DNA is TGTGCCAGCAGCTGGGGCGGACAGGGAGAGACCCAGTACTTC.

The chain recombines TRBV5-1 with TRBJ2-7, with 7 positions matching TRBD1. The CDR3 is made up of 15 amino acids. Germline V gives CDR1 SGHRS, CDR2 YFSETQ. Trimming at V came to 4 bases and at J to 7 bases, leaving 14 bases not matched to a gene. The CDR3 DNA follows: TGCGCCAGCAGCCCAACGAGACAGGGATCGATAGAGCAGTACTTC. This sequence encodes CASSPTRQGSIEQYF.

The gene calls are TRBV15 and TRBJ2-1, with no clear D. Trimming took 1 base from V and 8 from J, leaving 18 bases between them. Germline-derived CDR1 and CDR2 are LNHNV and YYDKDF (reference sequence). CDR3 length: 16 residues. The CDR3 DNA reads TGTGCCACCAGCAGAGTGAGACTGATTTCGGTTGATGAGCAGTTCTTC. Protein product: CATSRVRLISVDEQFF.

The rearrangement links TRBV30 to TRBJ1-5, with D tentatively TRBD1 (5 bases). Germline CDR1 GTSNPN, CDR2 SVGIG (reference sequence). The CDR3 sequence is 12 residues long. The ends were cut back, 8 bases at V and 7 bases at J, with 15 bases in the middle. The CDR3 DNA reads TGTGCCAGTAGTATCGGGGGGCAGCCCCAGCATTTT. Amino acid sequence: CASSIGGQPQHF.

This clone was found once. The rearrangement uses TRBV14 and TRBJ2-7; D perhaps matches TRBD2 (5 bases). The germline V gene has CDR1 SGHDN and CDR2 FVKESK. Trimming pared 4 bases from V and 2 bases from J, leaving 18 bases between. The CDR3 runs 16 residues. CDR3 sequence: CASSPRSGIQAYEQYF. Here the CDR3 DNA reads TGTGCCAGCAGCCCCAGGTCCGGGATACAAGCCTACGAGCAGTACTTC.

V gene TRBV5-6 combines with J gene TRBJ2-1; D is uncertain. The ends were cut back, 4 bases at V and 2 bases at J, with 19 bases in the middle. This CDR3 contains 17 residues. From germline, CDR1 is SGHDT and CDR2 YYEEEE. The CDR3 sequence: CASSPEGDLFTYNEQFF. CDR3 sequence (DNA): TGTGCCAGCAGCCCGGAAGGAGACCTTTTCACCTACAATGAGCAGTTCTTC.

The chain uses TRBV28 and TRBJ2-4, with 9 bases fitting TRBD2. J gave up 0 bases and V 1 base, and 10 bases lay outside the gene matches. Germline loops: CDR1 MDHEN, CDR2 SYDVKM. This CDR3 spans 19 amino acids. The CDR3, as DNA: TGTGCCAGCAGTTTATCCCCAGCGGGGGGACTTTTAGCCAAAAACATTCAGTACTTC. Its protein product is CASSLSPAGGLLAKNIQYF.

This chain joins TRBV5-6 and TRBJ1-1; unclear D gene. Germline CDR1 reads SGHDT; CDR2 reads YYEEEE. V lost 5 bases and J 0 bases, leaving 14 bases between the germline ends. The CDR3 sequence is 15 residues long. The chain's CDR3 is CASRPLFTMNTEAFF. DNA for the CDR3: TGTGCCAGCAGACCCCTATTCACCATGAACACTGAAGCTTTCTTT.

Within the sample, this clone is medium-sized (0.01 to 0.1%). The V gene is TRBV29-1, the J gene TRBJ1-1; tentatively, D is TRBD1 (6 bases). This CDR3 region has 15 residues. The germline V and J ends were trimmed by 7 bases and 1 base, with 19 bases remaining between them. Germline lookup yields CDR1 SQVTM and CDR2 ANQGSEA. The CDR3: CSAEAQGPSNTEAFF. In DNA, the CDR3 is TGCAGCGCCGAGGCCCAGGGGCCCTCGAACACTGAAGCTTTCTTT.

This rearrangement joins TRBV7-8 to TRBJ2-3; weak D call: TRBD1 (5 bases). The germline gives CDR1 SGHVS, CDR2 FQNEAQ. V dropped 5 bases and J dropped 5 bases, with 20 bases sitting between them. The CDR3 length is 16 residues. CDR3 residues: CASSPPSAGWGDTQYF. CDR3 coding DNA: TGTGCCAGCAGCCCTCCGTCGGCAGGGTGGGGAGATACGCAGTATTTT.

This chain joins TRBV28 and TRBJ2-7, with 7 bases matching TRBD2. The CDR3 extends over 13 amino acids. Germline V gene data show CDR1 as MDHEN and CDR2 as SYDVKM. V lost 8 bases to trimming and J lost 5 bases; unmatched junction nucleotides: 9. In DNA form, the CDR3 reads TGTGCCAGCTGGAGTTCGGGGGGTGACGAGCAGTACTTC. Protein product: CASWSSGGDEQYF.

This clone appeared a single time. The chain uses TRBV30 and TRBJ2-3; D is undetermined. The CDR3 runs 12 residues. CDR1 and CDR2 (germline): GTSNPN, SVGIG (reference sequence). Trimming shortened V by 5 bases and J by 1 base, and 7 bases separated the two germline ends. CDR3 loop: CAWAWGTDTQYF. The CDR3 region has the DNA TGTGCCTGGGCCTGGGGCACAGATACGCAGTATTTT.

The rearrangement uses TRBV5-5 and TRBJ2-7; D tentatively fits TRBD1 or TRBD2 (5 bases each). In germline, CDR1 is SGHKS, CDR2 YYEKEE (reference sequence). The germline V and J ends were trimmed by 4 bases and 0 bases, with 17 bases remaining between them. CDR3 length equals 16 residues. The CDR3 protein is CASSPAGTVSSYEQYF. For the CDR3, the DNA is TGTGCCAGCAGCCCGGCCGGGACGGTGAGCTCCTACGAGCAGTACTTC.

This chain connects TRBV10-2 to TRBJ2-3; 8 nucleotides align to TRBD2. Germline CDR1 is WSHSY and CDR2 is SAAADI. This CDR3 is 17 amino acids long. The junction had 10 bases not matched to a gene; V was cut back by 3 bases and J by 2 bases. The DNA for the CDR3 is TGCGCCAGCAGTGATTTTGCTCGGGGGGGCCTCACAGATACGCAGTATTTT. Translating it yields CASSDFARGGLTDTQYF.

The chain uses TRBV6-4 and TRBJ2-7; D may correspond to TRBD1 or TRBD2 (5 bases each). Germline V gene data show CDR1 as MRHNA and CDR2 as SNTAGT. Trimming stripped 1 base from V and 3 bases from J, with 16 bases between. The CDR3 is 16 amino acids. The DNA for the CDR3 is TGTGCCAGCAGTGACTTGGGACGGACCGATAACTACGAGCAGTACTTC. Translated, it gives CASSDLGRTDNYEQYF.